Listed below are T cell receptor beta chains from one sample, sequenced in a study of OX40 agonist ivuxolimab in advanced cancers. The table came from immunoSEQ multiplex PCR; TCRdb's copy has only in-frame clones and leaves some out. The sample has about 37,000 clones, 78% seen once. The source material was CD4+ or CD8+ T cells sorted from blood, sampled in a trial of the OX40 agonist ivuxolimab. These receptors all stem from an adult with an advanced solid tumor such as melanoma, head and neck, liver or kidney cancer. The CDR3 runs from the conserved cysteine through the conserved F or W. D genes are given only for firm matches. Size tells how often a clone was seen (once, few, many) or the class of an expanded clone, and some rows leave it out.

>.|TRBJ1-2|.|TRBV7-9
TGTGCCAGCAGCTTTGGACAGAACTATGGCTACACCTTC
CASSFGQNYGYTF
>.|TRBJ2-2|.|TRBV19
TGTGCCAGTAGTGGGGCAGGGAACACCGGGGAGCTGTTTTTT
CASSGAGNTGELFF
>TRBD2|TRBJ2-5|once|TRBV7-8
TGTGCCAGCAGCTTACGGCTAGCGGGAGCCATGACTCGCGAGACCCAGTACTTC
CASSLRLAGAMTRETQYF
>.|TRBJ2-7|.|TRBV2
TGTGCCAGGGGTAGGCTCGACAGTTCCTACGAGCAGTACTTC
CARGRLDSSYEQYF
>TRBD2|TRBJ2-1|.|TRBV19
TGTGCCAGTAAGATTCTAGCGGGAGGAAACAATGAGCAGTTCTTC
CASKILAGGNNEQFF
>TRBD2|TRBJ2-1|.|TRBV18
TGTGCCAGCTCACCGGGGACTAGCGGGAACCATGAGCAGTTCTTC
CASSPGTSGNHEQFF
>.|TRBJ2-1|.|TRBV4-1
TGCGCCAGCAGCCAAGTAACCCAGGGGGGGCCTAACGAGCAGTTCTTC
CASSQVTQGGPNEQFF
>.|TRBJ2-7|few|TRBV13
TGTGCCAGCAGCTTAGGTAGTTACGAGCAGTACTTC
CASSLGSYEQYF
>.|TRBJ1-2|.|TRBV7-2
TGTGCCAGCAGCTTAGGGGCCCAGGGCTATGGCTACACCTTC
CASSLGAQGYGYTF
>TRBD1|TRBJ1-2|.|TRBV25-1
TGTGCCAGCAGTGAATATAGCGGACAGGGGAGAGGCTACACCTTC
CASSEYSGQGRGYTF
>.|TRBJ2-2|once|TRBV5-1
TGCGCCAGCAGCTTCGCACCCCGATTCCTGAACACCGGGGAGCTGTTTTTT
CASSFAPRFLNTGELFF
>TRBD2|TRBJ2-5|.|TRBV6-4
TGTGCCAGCAGTGAAGGCGGGGGTGACCAAGAGACCCAGTACTTC
CASSEGGGDQETQYF
>TRBD2|TRBJ2-1|.|TRBV7-3
TGTGCCAGCAGCCTCCCCGGGACTAGTTGGAATGAGCAGTTCTTC
CASSLPGTSWNEQFF
>TRBD2|TRBJ2-5|.|TRBV5-4
TGTGCCAGCCGTAATCGGCGGGAGGGCTCTGTGGAGACCCAGTACTTC
CASRNRREGSVETQYF
>.|TRBJ2-5|.|TRBV25-1
TGTGCCAGCAGTGAATCTTCCGGGAGAGAGACCCAGTACTTC
CASSESSGRETQYF
>.|TRBJ2-7|.|TRBV19
TGTGCCAGTAGTATCTGGGACGGTGACTACGAGCAGTACTTC
CASSIWDGDYEQYF
>.|TRBJ2-1|.|TRBV7-9
TGTGCCAGCAGCTTAGGGGGTAAGAACAATGAGCAGTTCTTC
CASSLGGKNNEQFF
>.|TRBJ1-2|.|TRBV7-2
TGTGCCAGCAGCTTAGTCCCGGCCCCCAATGGCTACACCTTC
CASSLVPAPNGYTF
>.|TRBJ2-7|.|TRBV29-1
TGCAGTCTGAGGCGGGAATTCTACGAGCAGTACTTC
CSLRREFYEQYF
>.|TRBJ2-3|.|TRBV5-6
TGTGCCAGCAGCCAAGGGGAGTATACAGATACGCAGTATTTT
CASSQGEYTDTQYF
>.|TRBJ1-5|.|TRBV4-3
TGCGCCAGCAGCCAGGCAGCTCATCAGCCCCAGCATTTT
CASSQAAHQPQHF
>TRBD1|TRBJ1-5|.|TRBV7-3
TGTGCCAGCAGCTTGCCGAAGGGGGCGAGTGGCAATCAGCCCCAGCATTTT
CASSLPKGASGNQPQHF
>.|TRBJ1-6|.|TRBV14
TGTGCCAGCAGCCAAGTAGCGGGGCCGGGTAATTCACCCCTCCACTTT
CASSQVAGPGNSPLHF
>TRBD2|TRBJ2-3|.|TRBV7-6
TGTGCCAGCAGCTCACTAGCGGGGAGCACAGATACGCAGTATTTT
CASSSLAGSTDTQYF
>TRBD2|TRBJ2-5|.|TRBV10-3
TGTGCCATCAGTGACCCGACTAGCGGGATGGGTGAGACCCAGTACTTC
CAISDPTSGMGETQYF
>.|TRBJ1-3|.|TRBV7-9
TGTGCCAGCAGCTTAGGTGGGGGCTTCGGTGGAAACACCATATATTTT
CASSLGGGFGGNTIYF
>.|TRBJ2-7|.|TRBV28
TGTGCCAGCGGACAGCCTCAGAGGGACGAGCAGTACTTC
CASGQPQRDEQYF
>TRBD2|TRBJ2-2|.|TRBV7-3
TGTGCCAGCAGCCCGACCGTTATGACTAGCGGGCCCGAGGAGCTGTTTTTT
CASSPTVMTSGPEELFF